This entry lists 27 T cell receptor beta chains sequenced from one sample in a study of blood T cell repertoires in COVID-19. Measured with immunoSEQ multiplex PCR; TCRdb has only the in-frame clones, and not every one. The sample yields about 140,000 clones, approximately 84% seen once. What was sequenced was PBMCs or T cells enriched from blood (not recorded which). These receptors were obtained from a man aged 35-49 years with acute COVID-19.

The CDR3 DNA sequence: TGCGCCAGCAGCTTGGAGTATACAGACTCTGGAAACACCATATATTTT. This translates into CASSLEYTDSGNTIYF. The chain uses TRBV5-1 and TRBJ1-3, with D unclear. This CDR3 contains 16 residues. With 0 bases removed from V and 0 bases from J, the gap between germline ends came to 10 bases. The germline CDR1 and CDR2 sequences are SGHRS and YFSETQ.

In nucleotides, the CDR3 is TGCGCCAGCAGCCAAGAAAAGGCCGACAGGCGGCAGTACTTC. Translation gives CASSQEKADRRQYF. V gene TRBV4-1 combines with J gene TRBJ2-7; TRBD1 might be the D (6 bases). Germline lookup yields CDR1 MGHRA and CDR2 YSYEKL. This CDR3 is 14 amino acids long. Trimming stripped 0 bases from V and 9 bases from J, with 15 bases between.

The chain couples TRBV5-1 to TRBJ2-3; 8 bases fit TRBD1. With V trimmed by 3 bases and J by 3 bases, 6 bases remained unmatched. Germline CDR1 SGHRS, CDR2 YFSETQ. The CDR3 runs 15 residues. The CDR3 sequence: CASSSVRTGTDTQYF. CDR3 DNA sequence: TGCGCCAGCAGCTCGGTGAGGACAGGGACAGATACGCAGTATTTT.

This clone was recorded once. The CDR3 spells CASSPGLLSGANVLTF. The CDR3 DNA follows: TGTGCCAGTAGCCCTGGACTCCTCTCTGGGGCCAACGTCCTGACTTTC. The V call is TRBV19, the J call TRBJ2-6; possible D gene TRBD2, 5 bases. Trimming took off 6 bases at V and 0 bases at J, with 12 bases between the two ends. This CDR3 region has 16 residues. The germline V gene has CDR1 LNHDA and CDR2 SQIVND (reference sequence).

V usage is TRBV7-8 and J usage is TRBJ2-5, with 14 bases matching TRBD2. The trim removed 4 bases at V and 5 bases at J, leaving 9 bases unmatched. Germline CDR1 reads SGHVS; CDR2 reads FQNEAQ. The length of the CDR3 is 17 residues. The CDR3 DNA reads TGTGCCAGCAGCTCCTCTGGGACTAGCGGGGGTCGGGAGACCCAGTACTTC. Its translation: CASSSSGTSGGRETQYF. The full variable domain, with the rest looked up from reference TRBV7-8 and TRBJ2-5, is GAGVSQSPRYKVAKRGQDVALRCDPISGHVSLFWYQQALGQGPEFLTYFQNEAQLDKSGLPSDRFFAERPEGSVSTLKIQRTQQEDSAVYLCASSSSGTSGGRETQYFGPGTRLLVL.

V usage is TRBV12-3 or TRBV12-4 and J usage is TRBJ2-2; TRBD1 aligns across 7 bases. V was clipped by 9 bases and J by 0 bases; unmatched bases: 1. The CDR3 covers 13 residues. The CDR3 bases are TGTGCCAGTGGACAGGCGAACACCGGGGAGCTGTTTTTT. Protein sequence: CASGQANTGELFF.

The V and J genes are TRBV7-2 and TRBJ2-7; possibly TRBD2 for D (5 bases). The CDR3 is made up of 14 amino acids. Germline CDR1 reads SGHTA; CDR2 reads FQGNSA. Deletions cut 5 bases from V and 2 bases from J, with 13 bases between. CDR3 sequence reads: CASSLDYPPYEQYF. The CDR3 coding sequence is TGTGCCAGCAGCCTCGACTATCCTCCCTACGAGCAGTACTTC.

The CDR3 nucleotides are TGTGCCAGCAGCCGAGGACCTGGACTAGACCTCCCAGATACGCAGTATTTT. It translates to CASSRGPGLDLPDTQYF. The chain employs TRBV3-1 (or the pseudogene TRBV3-2) and TRBJ2-3; 7 bases line up with TRBD2. Germline CDR1 and CDR2: LGHDT and YNNKEL (reference sequence). The CDR3 is made up of 17 amino acids. V dropped 4 bases and J dropped 4; count of bases not matched to a gene: 14.

The chain recombines TRBV29-1 with TRBJ2-3, with TRBD2 as a possible D gene (6 bases). Trimming took 4 bases from V and 0 from J, leaving 8 bases between them. CDR1 is SQVTM and CDR2 is ANQGSEA in the germline V gene. CDR3 length: 13 residues. CDR3 amino acids: CSVGSGSTDTQYF. The CDR3 region has the DNA TGCAGCGTTGGCAGCGGGAGCACAGATACGCAGTATTTT.

The table lists this clone with a count of one. The rearrangement uses TRBV5-6 and TRBJ1-6; D is ambiguous. V lost 0 bases, J lost 7 bases, and 14 bases lay in between. The CDR3 length is 16 residues. Germline V gene lookup returns CDR1 SGHDT and CDR2 YYEEEE. CDR3 sequence reads: CASSLAGSGGNSPLHF. The CDR3 DNA reads as TGTGCCAGCAGCTTGGCGGGGTCGGGAGGCAATTCACCCCTCCACTTT.

A single count supports this clone. The chain has TRBV6-5 and TRBJ1-6; no definite D call. The CDR3 totals 13 residues. Germline lookup yields CDR1 MNHEY and CDR2 SVGAGI. Between the trimmed V and J ends, which lost 7 bases and 8 bases, there was a span of 12 bases. The CDR3 region is CASTRGEDSPLHF. The CDR3 DNA reads as TGTGCCAGCACCCGCGGGGAGGATTCACCCCTCCACTTT.

The chain links TRBV11-2 to TRBJ1-1; D gene uncertain. V was clipped by 6 bases and J by 4 bases, with 12 bases between them. CDR3 length: 13 residues. Germline V gene data show CDR1 as SGHAT and CDR2 as FQNNGV. In nucleotides, the CDR3 is TGTGCCAGCAGTTCCTTATTGTCCACTGAAGCTTTCTTT. Its protein is CASSSLLSTEAFF.

This chain joins TRBV24-1 and TRBJ2-7; 12 bases map to TRBD2. Germline CDR1 KGHDR, CDR2 SFDVKD. Trimming took 4 bases from V and 4 from J; bases not matched to a gene: 7. The CDR3 loop spans 16 amino acids. The CDR3 DNA is TGTGCCACCAGTGACCCGACTAGCGGGAGTAAGTACGAGCAGTACTTC. Protein sequence: CATSDPTSGSKYEQYF.

The V call is TRBV28, the J call TRBJ1-1; 7 bases agree with TRBD1. V trimming: 4 bases; J trimming: 8 bases; junction bases outside the gene matches: 7. The CDR3 has 13 residues. Germline V gene data show CDR1 as MDHEN and CDR2 as SYDVKM. The DNA for the CDR3 is TGTGCCAGCAGTTCCGGACAGGTTCGAGAAGCTTTCTTT. Protein: CASSSGQVREAFF.

The CDR3 DNA follows: TGTGCCAGCTCGGGGGAGCGGGGGCACAATGAGCAGTTCTTC. Translation: CASSGERGHNEQFF. The rearrangement uses TRBV9 and TRBJ2-1; 8 bases agree with TRBD2. V lost 7 bases to trimming and J lost 5 bases; unmatched junction nucleotides: 8. There are 14 residues in the CDR3. The germline CDR1 and CDR2 sequences are SGDLS and YYNGEE.

This chain uses TRBV9 with TRBJ2-2; a weak D match, TRBD1 (5 bases). CDR1 and CDR2 from the germline V gene are SGDLS and YYNGEE. The CDR3 is 14 residues long. The ends were cut back, 3 bases at V and 6 bases at J, with 12 bases in the middle. The CDR3 loop is CASSGSRVPGELFF. In DNA form, the CDR3 reads TGTGCCAGCAGCGGATCCAGGGTCCCCGGGGAGCTGTTTTTT.

This chain connects TRBV29-1 to TRBJ1-2; tentative D call: TRBD1 (5 bases). The germline V gene encodes CDR1 SQVTM and CDR2 ANQGSEA. This CDR3 is built from 11 residues. This chain's CDR3 is CSLRVDYGYTF. DNA for the CDR3: TGCAGTCTCAGGGTTGACTATGGCTACACCTTC.

The rearrangement uses TRBV5-6 and TRBJ2-7, with D tentatively TRBD1 (5 bases). Trimming stripped 3 bases from V and 3 bases from J, with 19 bases between. The CDR3 has 16 amino acids. Germline V CDR1 and CDR2: SGHDT, YYEEEE. CDR3 in amino acids: CASSSRKDTVFYEQYF. CDR3 coding DNA: TGTGCCAGCAGCTCGCGGAAGGACACAGTCTTCTACGAGCAGTACTTC.

The chain combines TRBV28 with TRBJ1-6, with 7 bases identical to TRBD1. The V gene end was trimmed by 4 bases and the J gene end by 6 bases; junction bases not matched to a gene: 3. This CDR3 has 14 residues. The V gene's germline CDR1 is MDHEN and CDR2 SYDVKM. CDR3 nucleotide sequence: TGTGCCAGCAGTTCCGGGACAGTTAATTCACCCCTCCACTTT. As protein: CASSSGTVNSPLHF.

The rearrangement uses TRBV7-6 and TRBJ2-3; D is perhaps TRBD1 (6 bases). The germline V and J ends were trimmed by 5 bases and 4 bases, with 19 bases remaining between them. The CDR3 spans 16 residues. CDR1 is SGHVS, CDR2 FNYEAQ, per germline. The CDR3 nucleotides read TGTGCCAGCAGCCCCTCAACAGGGTCGTATGCAGATACGCAGTATTTT. It yields the protein CASSPSTGSYADTQYF.

This clone showed up just once. Different DNA sequences within this sample yield the same CDR3. V gene TRBV25-1 combines with J gene TRBJ1-1; D remains unclear. From germline, CDR1 is MGHDK and CDR2 SYGVNS. V lost 1 base, J lost 1 base, and 7 bases lay in between. The CDR3 sequence is 14 residues long. The CDR3 spells CASSEFGENTEAFF. CDR3 coding DNA: TGTGCCAGCAGTGAATTTGGAGAGAACACTGAAGCTTTCTTT. The full variable domain, completed using reference TRBV25-1 and TRBJ1-1, is EADIYQTPRYLVIGTGKKITLECSQTMGHDKMYWYQQDPGMELHLIHYSYGVNSTEKGDLSSESTVSRIRTEHFPLTLESARPSHTSQYLCASSEFGENTEAFFGQGTRLTVV.

The table lists this clone with a few counts. The chain joins TRBV5-6 to TRBJ1-6, with 9 bases aligning to TRBD1. CDR1 and CDR2 (germline): SGHDT, YYEEEE. The CDR3 extends over 14 amino acids. Unmatched junction bases numbered 6, after V lost 4 bases and J lost 10 bases. The CDR3 DNA sequence: TGTGCCAGCAGCCACGGACAGGGGCCCTCACCCCTCCACTTT. As protein: CASSHGQGPSPLHF.

This clone appeared a few times. The DNA for the CDR3 is TGTGCCAGCAGCCAAGGTCTAACTGAAGCTTTCTTT. Protein sequence: CASSQGLTEAFF. The genes are TRBV3-1 (or the pseudogene TRBV3-2) and TRBJ1-1; D is ambiguous. Germline CDR1 reads LGHDT; CDR2 reads YNNKEL (reference sequence). Trimming pared 1 base from V and 5 bases from J, leaving 5 bases between. This CDR3 has 12 amino acids.

The chain carries TRBV6-5 and TRBJ1-2; 8 bases align to TRBD1. The junction had 11 bases not matched to a gene; V was cut back by 0 bases and J by 8 bases. CDR3 length equals 16 residues. The germline V gene encodes CDR1 MNHEY and CDR2 SVGAGI. The CDR3 sequence is CASSYSRTGRVSGYTF. In nucleotides, the CDR3 is TGTGCCAGCAGTTACTCAAGGACAGGGAGAGTCAGCGGCTACACCTTC.

The chain links TRBV4-1 to TRBJ2-7, with a tentative D call TRBD2 (6 bases). The CDR3 is 13 amino acids. CDR1 MGHRA and CDR2 YSYEKL come from the germline V gene. Trimming shortened V by 1 base and J by 4 bases, and 8 bases separated the two germline ends. The CDR3 reads CASSQGGTYEQYF. In DNA form, the CDR3 reads TGCGCCAGCAGCCAAGGCGGGACTTACGAGCAGTACTTC.

The chain recombines TRBV29-1 with TRBJ1-1, with a possible D match to TRBD1 (6 bases). The germline V gene encodes CDR1 SQVTM and CDR2 ANQGSEA. The length of the CDR3 is 14 residues. Trimming cost V 4 bases and J 0 bases, with 12 bases left between them. CDR3 nucleotide sequence: TGCAGCGTTGGGGTGACAGGAATGAACACTGAAGCTTTCTTT. Amino acid sequence: CSVGVTGMNTEAFF. The full variable domain, rest sourced from reference TRBV29-1 and TRBJ1-1, is SAVISQKPSRDICQRGTSLTIQCQVDSQVTMMFWYRQQPGQSLTLIATANQGSEATYESGFVIDKFPISRPNLTFSTLTVSNMSPEDSSIYLCSVGVTGMNTEAFFGQGTRLTVV.

This clone was seen a handful of times. V and J are TRBV7-2 and TRBJ1-4; perhaps TRBD1 as D (5 bases). Germline lookup yields CDR1 SGHTA and CDR2 FQGNSA. The CDR3 covers 14 residues. V dropped 6 bases and J dropped 2 bases, with 10 bases sitting between them. CDR3 protein: CASSPTVTNEKLFF. CDR3 DNA: TGTGCCAGCAGTCCGACAGTCACTAATGAAAAACTGTTTTTT. Combining the CDR3 with reference TRBV7-2 and TRBJ1-4 gives the whole variable domain GAGVSQSPSNKVTEKGKDVELRCDPISGHTALYWYRQSLGQGLEFLIYFQGNSAPDKSGLPSDRFSAERTGGSVSTLTIQRTQQEDSAVYLCASSPTVTNEKLFFGSGTQLSVL.